The entry below gives a single TCR beta chain sequence along with its context. This clone was recorded once. Its recognized antigen is unknown. Base qualities are not at hand, and no much larger clone is one base apart. The immunoSEQ Assay, a bias-controlled multiplex PCR, was used to amplify TCRbeta CDR3 regions from genomic DNA. As for the original processing: Within the assay, amplification of reference gene primers was used to estimate how many nucleated cells each sample contained. To quantify the absolute abundance of each unique TCRbeta CDR3 rearrangement, sequence reads were collapsed and filtered. Productive Simpson clonality was computed per sample as the square root of Simpson's diversity index over productive rearrangements. As stored in TCRdb, this immuneACCESS dataset retains in-frame rearrangements with V and J assigned. A fraction of the clones does not appear; measured against another copy, unresolved V genes explain less than half of the discrepancy, and the remainder lacks a known reason. V and J calls and clone size come straight from that table; D and trimming were deduced from the DNA. This sample comprises around 250,000 clones, about 86% of them detected only once. The ten largest make up approximately 4.4% of the sample.

Each collaborating institution followed its own protocols to collect whole blood in K2EDTA tubes. For TCRbeta analysis, collaborators shipped samples in one of three forms: frozen whole blood, isolated PBMCs, or DNA extracted from either of those sample types. This sample was taken from a study of blood T cell repertoires in COVID-19 (dated by TCRdb to the early 2020s). About the investigation overall: Samples from collaborators originated in the United States, Italy and Spain and spanned both the acute and convalescent phases of COVID-19. The material from the prospective study consisted of cDNA or gDNA derived from T cells, B-cell-depleted T cells, or PBMCs. The dataset comprised deeply sampled blood TCRbeta repertoires from subjects exposed to, actively infected with, or recovered from COVID-19. The repertoires were released in a freely available public database intended as a resource for research on the immune response to SARS-CoV-2. Samples came from the ongoing ImmuneRACE study (first 160 participants) plus 1,254 subjects from 6 global collaborators. Nearly every sample came with metadata listing a de-identified subject ID, COVID-19 status, age in years and sex. Where HLA class I and class II types were available, the types were taken from metadata supplied by the sample provider, not from assay-based typing. Overall study outcomes, separate from this receptor: Clinical and demographic metadata were provided uncurated, with the amount varying by source and participant.

V loses 5 bases at its end and J loses 6 bases; junction bases beyond the gene matches: 8. CDR1 and CDR2 are read off the germline V gene (reference sequence) as GTSNPN and SVGIG. From its cysteine to its phenylalanine, the CDR3 spans 13 amino acids. CDR3 DNA is the only sequence kept; it has 39 bases, read in frame from the first base. This receptor was identified in a man between 45 and 60 years old with active or convalescent COVID-19. Sequencing was done on a sample of peripheral blood. This receptor chain uses TRBV30 and TRBJ1-1, with 8 bases matching TRBD1. The nucleotide sequence is given as TGTGCCTGGTCAGGACAGGGAGTTTCTGAAGCTTTCTTT. This sequence encodes CAWSGQGVSEAFF.